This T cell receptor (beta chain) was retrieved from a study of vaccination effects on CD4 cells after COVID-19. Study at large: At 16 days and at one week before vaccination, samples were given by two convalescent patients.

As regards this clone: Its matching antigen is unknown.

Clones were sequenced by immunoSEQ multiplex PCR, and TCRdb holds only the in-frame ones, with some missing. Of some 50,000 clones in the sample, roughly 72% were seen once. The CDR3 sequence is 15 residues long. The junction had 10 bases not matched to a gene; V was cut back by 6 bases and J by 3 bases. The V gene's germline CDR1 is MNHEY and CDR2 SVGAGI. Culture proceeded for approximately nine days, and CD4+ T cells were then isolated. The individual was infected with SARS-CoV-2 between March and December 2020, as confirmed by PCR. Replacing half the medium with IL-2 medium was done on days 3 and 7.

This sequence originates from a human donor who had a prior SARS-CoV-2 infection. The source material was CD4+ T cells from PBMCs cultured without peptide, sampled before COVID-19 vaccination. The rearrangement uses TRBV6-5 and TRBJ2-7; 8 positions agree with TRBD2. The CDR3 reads CASRTIPGGVYEQYF. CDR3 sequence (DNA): TGTGCCAGCAGAACGATACCGGGAGGGGTCTACGAGCAGTACTTC.